This TCR beta chain was obtained from a study of T cells after yellow fever vaccination. The study, taken as a whole, reports: Most clones from primary vaccination were detected again post-booster (96% CD4, about 85% CD8). Among all clonotypes, a small share was observed in both CD4 and CD8 compartments.

CDR1 is MGHDK, CDR2 SYGVNS, per germline. This CDR3 contains 12 residues. V shed 8 bases and J 5 bases; nucleotides not matched to a gene: 4. TCRdb re-derived calls from the 5' RACE reads in MiXCR, one entry per CDR3 protein. The sample shows fewer than 100,000 distinct CDR3 sequences, 4.5% to 6% of them seen only once. This clonotype was recorded a few times. The antigen is unknown. Sequenced material: CD8+ T cells sorted from PBMCs, taken 10 days after the yellow fever booster vaccination. The sequence came from a man aged 18 to 29 who received the YFV17D yellow fever vaccine. The chain uses TRBV25-1 and TRBJ2-5; TRBD1 agrees at 8 bases. CDR3 region: CASGQGYETQYF. The CDR3, as DNA: TGTGCCAGCGGACAGGGCTATGAGACCCAGTACTTC.